This TCR beta chain was sequenced during a study of blood T cell repertoires in COVID-19. The overall study: PBMCs, B-cell-depleted T cells, or T cells were the source of the cDNA or gDNA that made up the material.

The germline V gene encodes CDR1 MNHEY and CDR2 SMNVEV (reference sequence). Trimming cost V 6 bases and J 2 bases, with 11 bases left between them. The CDR3 loop spans 14 amino acids. In the original processing: Researchers report that nucleated cell counts were estimated from reference gene primer amplification. The data were produced by immunoSEQ multiplex PCR, yet TCRdb's version contains in-frame clones alone and is incomplete. The DNA gave D and trimming, while V, J and clone size come from that table. The data contain some 190,000 clones, around four fifths of them singletons. Sequenced: peripheral blood. This clonotype originated in a human donor in a cohort sampled during active COVID-19. This chain connects TRBV27 to TRBJ2-1; TRBD1 is a possible D gene (5 bases). Written as DNA, the CDR3 is TGTGCCAGCAGGGTAGGGGTGCCCTACAATGAGCAGTTCTTC. Its translation: CASRVGVPYNEQFF.